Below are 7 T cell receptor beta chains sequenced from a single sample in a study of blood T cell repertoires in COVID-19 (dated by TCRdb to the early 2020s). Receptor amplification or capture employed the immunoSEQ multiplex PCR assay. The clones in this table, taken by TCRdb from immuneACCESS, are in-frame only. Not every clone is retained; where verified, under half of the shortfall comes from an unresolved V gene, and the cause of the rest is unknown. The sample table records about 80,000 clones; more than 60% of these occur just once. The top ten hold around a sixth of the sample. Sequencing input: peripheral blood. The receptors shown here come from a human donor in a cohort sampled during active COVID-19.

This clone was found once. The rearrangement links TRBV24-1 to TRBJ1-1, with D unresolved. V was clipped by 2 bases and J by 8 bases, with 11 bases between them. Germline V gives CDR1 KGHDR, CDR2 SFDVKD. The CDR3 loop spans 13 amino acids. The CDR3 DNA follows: TGTGCCACCAGTGATTCAGGACTCCGCGAAGCTTTCTTT. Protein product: CATSDSGLREAFF.

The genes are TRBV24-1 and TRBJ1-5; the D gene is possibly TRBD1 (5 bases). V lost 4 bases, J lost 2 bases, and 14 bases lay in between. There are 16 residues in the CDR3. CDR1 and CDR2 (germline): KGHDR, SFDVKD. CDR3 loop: CATSESTPGGNQPQHF. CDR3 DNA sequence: TGTGCCACCAGTGAGTCAACTCCGGGGGGCAATCAGCCCCAGCATTTT.

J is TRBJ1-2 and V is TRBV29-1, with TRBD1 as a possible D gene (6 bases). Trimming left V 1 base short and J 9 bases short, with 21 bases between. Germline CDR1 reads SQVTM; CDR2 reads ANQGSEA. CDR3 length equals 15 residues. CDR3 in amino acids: CSVEVLDSPLASYTF. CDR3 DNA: TGCAGCGTTGAAGTCCTGGACAGTCCCCTTGCTAGCTACACCTTC.

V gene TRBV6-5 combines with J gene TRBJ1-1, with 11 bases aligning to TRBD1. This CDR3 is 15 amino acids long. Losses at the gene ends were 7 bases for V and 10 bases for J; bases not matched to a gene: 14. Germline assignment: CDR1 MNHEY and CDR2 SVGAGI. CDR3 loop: CASTKWTGGDDRAFF. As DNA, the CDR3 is TGTGCCAGCACGAAATGGACAGGGGGCGATGATCGAGCTTTCTTT.

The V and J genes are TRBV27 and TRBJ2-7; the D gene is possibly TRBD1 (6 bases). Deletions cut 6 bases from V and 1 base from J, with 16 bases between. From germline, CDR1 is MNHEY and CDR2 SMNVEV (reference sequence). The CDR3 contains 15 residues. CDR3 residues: CASRAGVSRSYEQYV. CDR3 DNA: TGTGCCAGCAGGGCAGGGGTCAGTAGGTCCTACGAGCAGTACGTC.

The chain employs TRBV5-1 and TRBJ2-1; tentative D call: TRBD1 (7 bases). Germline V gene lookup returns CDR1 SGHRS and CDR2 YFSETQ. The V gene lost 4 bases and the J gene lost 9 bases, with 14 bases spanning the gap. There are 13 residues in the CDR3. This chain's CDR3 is CASSTGEAGEQFF. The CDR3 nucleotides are TGCGCCAGCAGCACAGGGGAGGCCGGTGAGCAGTTCTTC. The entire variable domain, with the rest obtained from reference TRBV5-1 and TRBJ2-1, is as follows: KAGVTQTPRYLIKTRGQQVTLSCSPISGHRSVSWYQQTPGQGLQFLFEYFSETQRNKGNFPGRFSGRQFSNSRSEMNVSTLELGDSALYLCASSTGEAGEQFFGPGTRLTVL.

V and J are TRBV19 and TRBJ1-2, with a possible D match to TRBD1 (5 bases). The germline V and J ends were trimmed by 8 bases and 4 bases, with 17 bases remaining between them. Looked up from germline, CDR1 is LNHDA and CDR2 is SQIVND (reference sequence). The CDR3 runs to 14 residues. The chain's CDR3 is CASGTTDRIYGYTF. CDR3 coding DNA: TGTGCCAGTGGTACGACAGACCGAATCTATGGCTACACCTTC.